This T cell receptor (beta chain) is from a study of CD4+ T cells in melanoma. After removal of 4 bases from V and 4 bases from J, the junction contained 4 bases not matched to a gene. This CDR3 comprises 13 residues. Germline assignment: CDR1 SGDLS and CDR2 YYNGEE. General study points: A reported correlation linked neoantigen-specific CD4+ T cells to CD8+, macrophage and B cell function. Neoantigen-specific CD4+ T cells in melanoma reportedly had diverse differentiation states.

This table comes from immunoSEQ multiplex PCR, and its TCRdb copy is limited to in-frame clones, with some not included. The repertoire holds 140,000 or so clones, over 90% seen once, with about 1.6% in the top ten. On this clone: Antigen: not known.

The chain recombines TRBV9 with TRBJ2-5, with 7 bases that match TRBD2. The receptor's source is a human donor with melanoma. In DNA form, the CDR3 reads TGTGCCAGCAGCTTAGGGGAGGGAGAGACCCAGTACTTC. Its protein product is CASSLGEGETQYF.